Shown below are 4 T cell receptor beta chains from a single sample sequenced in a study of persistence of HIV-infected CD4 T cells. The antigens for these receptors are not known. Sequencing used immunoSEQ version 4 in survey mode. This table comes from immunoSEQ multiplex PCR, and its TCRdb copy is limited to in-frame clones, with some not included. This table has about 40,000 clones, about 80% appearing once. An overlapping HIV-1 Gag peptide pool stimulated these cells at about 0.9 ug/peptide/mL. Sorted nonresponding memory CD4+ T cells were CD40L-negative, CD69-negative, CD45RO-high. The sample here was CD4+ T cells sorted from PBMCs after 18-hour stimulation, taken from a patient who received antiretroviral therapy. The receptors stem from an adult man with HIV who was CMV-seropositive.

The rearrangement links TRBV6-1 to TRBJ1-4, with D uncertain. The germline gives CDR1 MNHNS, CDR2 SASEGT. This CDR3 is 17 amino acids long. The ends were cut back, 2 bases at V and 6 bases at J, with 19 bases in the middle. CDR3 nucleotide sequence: TGTGCCAGCAGTGAAAGGTTTAGAGTGATTTCTGATGAAAAACTGTTTTTT. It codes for CASSERFRVISDEKLFF.

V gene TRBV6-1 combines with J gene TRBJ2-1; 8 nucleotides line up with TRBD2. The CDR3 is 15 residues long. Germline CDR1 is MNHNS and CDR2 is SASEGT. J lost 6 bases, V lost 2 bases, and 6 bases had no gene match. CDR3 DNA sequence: TGTGCCAGCAGTGAAAAAGGGACTAGTCCCAATGAGCAGTTCTTC. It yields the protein CASSEKGTSPNEQFF.

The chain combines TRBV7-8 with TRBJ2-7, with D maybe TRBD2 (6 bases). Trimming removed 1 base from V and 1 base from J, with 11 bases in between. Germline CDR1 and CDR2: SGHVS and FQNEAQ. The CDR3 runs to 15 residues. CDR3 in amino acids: CASSLETRRSYEQYF. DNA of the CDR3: TGTGCCAGCAGCTTAGAGACTAGAAGGTCCTACGAGCAGTACTTC.

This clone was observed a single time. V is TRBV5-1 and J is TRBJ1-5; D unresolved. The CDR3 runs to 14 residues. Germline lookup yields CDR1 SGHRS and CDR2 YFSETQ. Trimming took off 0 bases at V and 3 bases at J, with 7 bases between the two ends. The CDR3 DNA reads TGCGCCAGCAGCTTGGGTGGGTACAATCAGCCCCAGCATTTT. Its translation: CASSLGGYNQPQHF.